This T cell receptor beta chain derives from a study of cytomegalovirus exposure and HLA in healthy donors. General observations from the study: Association with HLA alleles at 0.05 false discovery rate was found for around 17,000 TCR beta sequences in a later analysis. A likely sequencing artifact accounted for one observed cluster of highly shared sequence variants. The listing of 160 or so TCR beta chains classed them as cytomegalovirus-associated.

On this clone: Antigen: not known.

Both 60 Vbeta primers and 13 Jbeta primers went into the PCR. Sequencing used immunoSEQ multiplex PCR; TCRdb keeps in-frame clones, though not all of them. The repertoire holds some 86,000 clones, roughly 77% seen once, with over 12% in the top ten. Sequenced: PBMCs. The clonotype comes from a middle-aged woman in good health and CMV-seropositive.

The CDR3 region has the DNA TGTGCCAGCAGCTTGATTGAGAATGTCAATGAGCAGTTCTTC. Translation: CASSLIENVNEQFF. The chain is built from TRBV5-4 and TRBJ2-1; no clear D gene. This CDR3 is 14 amino acids long. Germline CDR1 and CDR2: SGHNT and YYREEE (reference sequence). With 1 base removed from V and 6 bases from J, the gap between germline ends came to 11 bases. The full variable domain, completed using reference TRBV5-4 and TRBJ2-1, is ETGVTQSPTHLIKTRGQQVTLRCSSQSGHNTVSWYQQALGQGPQFIFQYYREEENGRGNFPPRFSGLQFPNYSSELNVNALELDDSALYLCASSLIENVNEQFFGPGTRLTVL.